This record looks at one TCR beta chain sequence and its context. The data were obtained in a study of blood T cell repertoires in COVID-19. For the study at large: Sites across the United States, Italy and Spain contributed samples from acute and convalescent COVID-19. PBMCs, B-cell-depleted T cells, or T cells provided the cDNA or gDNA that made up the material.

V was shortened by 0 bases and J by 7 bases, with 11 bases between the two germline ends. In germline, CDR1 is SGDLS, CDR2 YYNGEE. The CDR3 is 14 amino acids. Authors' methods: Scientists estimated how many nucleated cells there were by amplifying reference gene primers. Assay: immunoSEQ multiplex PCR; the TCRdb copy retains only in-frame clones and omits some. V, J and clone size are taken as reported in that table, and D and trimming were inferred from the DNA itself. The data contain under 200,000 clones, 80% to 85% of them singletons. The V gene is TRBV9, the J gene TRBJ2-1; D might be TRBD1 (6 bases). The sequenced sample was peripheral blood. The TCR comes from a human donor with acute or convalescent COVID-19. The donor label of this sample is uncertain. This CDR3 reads CASSVGPQGNEQFF. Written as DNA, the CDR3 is TGTGCCAGCAGCGTAGGGCCCCAGGGGAATGAGCAGTTCTTC.